The sequence of this T cell receptor beta chain was determined in a study of control samples from healthy donors and cancer patients. The data were produced by immunoSEQ multiplex PCR, yet TCRdb's version contains in-frame clones alone and is incomplete. There are about 140,000 clones in the sample; around 94% occur only once, and 10% to 15% lies in the top ten. The CDR3 is 14 residues long. V lost 1 base, J lost 3 bases, and 9 bases lay in between. The V gene's germline CDR1 is LGHDT and CDR2 YNNKEL (reference sequence). The receptor was isolated from a man aged 40-49 years in good health. V is TRBV3-1 (or the pseudogene TRBV3-2) and J is TRBJ1-2, with D perhaps TRBD1 (6 bases). The specimen was blood. The CDR3 DNA follows: TGTGCCAGCAGCCAAGCCGGGACATACTATGGCTACACCTTC. Amino acids: CASSQAGTYYGYTF.